The 24 T cell receptor beta chains reported below all come from one sample, sequenced in a study of blood T cell repertoires in COVID-19. Only in-frame clones appear in the TCRdb table, and some are missing; sequencing was by immunoSEQ multiplex PCR. The sample contains around 150,000 clones, less than 85% of which appear only once. The sequencing input was peripheral blood. Source of these receptors: a human donor with acute or convalescent COVID-19. The donor label of this sample is uncertain.

The chain uses TRBV4-2 and TRBJ1-1, with a tentative D call TRBD1 (6 bases). The V and J ends lost 4 bases and 1 base respectively, with 16 bases between them. Germline V gene lookup returns CDR1 LGHNA and CDR2 YNFKEQ. This CDR3 spans 16 amino acids. The CDR3 nucleotides are TGTGCCAGCAGCCTTAGCCTCGGGGGGGCGAACACTGAAGCTTTCTTT. As protein: CASSLSLGGANTEAFF.

This clone was counted a few times. This chain uses TRBV9 with TRBJ1-3; a possible D gene is TRBD1 (5 bases). The V end was cut by 4 bases, the J end by 4 bases, with 18 bases between. Germline V gives CDR1 SGDLS, CDR2 YYNGEE. The CDR3 spans 16 residues. As DNA, the CDR3 is TGTGCCAGCAGCCCCACGGCGGGGGTGGGCGGAAACACCATATATTTT. Translated: CASSPTAGVGGNTIYF.

The chain has TRBV29-1 and TRBJ1-2; D possibly corresponds to TRBD1 (5 bases). In germline, CDR1 is SQVTM, CDR2 ANQGSEA. CDR3 length: 12 residues. V was trimmed by 8 bases and J by 8 bases, leaving 18 bases between them. CDR3 loop: CSPFSREAGYTF. The CDR3 DNA reads TGCAGCCCATTTAGCAGGGAAGCAGGCTACACCTTC.

This clone showed up just once. This chain connects TRBV18 to TRBJ2-7; the D is unclear. In germline, CDR1 is KGHSH, CDR2 LQKENI. Trimming left V 5 bases short and J 6 bases short, with 8 bases between. The CDR3 consists of 11 residues. The CDR3 coding sequence is TGTGCCAGCTCAGGCAGCGCCGAGCAGTACTTC. As protein: CASSGSAEQYF.

This chain uses TRBV6-5 with TRBJ2-3; D perhaps matches TRBD2 (6 bases). CDR1 and CDR2 from the germline V gene are MNHEY and SVGAGI. This CDR3 has 12 residues. Between the trimmed V and J ends, which lost 8 bases and 4 bases, there was a span of 10 bases. The CDR3 DNA follows: TGTGCCAGCTCGGGGGTTTCAGATACGCAGTATTTT. Protein: CASSGVSDTQYF.

The chain has TRBV5-6 and TRBJ1-6; 9 nucleotides agree with TRBD1. The CDR3 extends over 16 amino acids. The V segment lost 4 bases and the J segment 7 bases; nucleotides outside the gene matches: 9. Per germline, CDR1 SGHDT and CDR2 YYEEEE. The CDR3 loop is CASSQRTGVRNSPLHF. In nucleotides, the CDR3 is TGTGCCAGCAGCCAAAGGACAGGGGTCCGGAATTCACCCCTCCACTTT. Together with reference TRBV5-6 and TRBJ1-6, the CDR3 gives the full variable domain: DAGVTQSPTHLIKTRGQQVTLRCSPKSGHDTVSWYQQALGQGPQFIFQYYEEEERQRGNFPDRFSGHQFPNYSSELNVNALLLGDSALYLCASSQRTGVRNSPLHFGNGTRLTVT.

The chain joins TRBV18 to TRBJ1-2, with TRBD1 as a possible D gene (6 bases). V lost 4 bases and J 0 bases, leaving 12 bases between the germline ends. There are 15 residues in the CDR3. The germline gives CDR1 KGHSH, CDR2 LQKENI. CDR3 amino acids: CASSQDTGTNYGYTF. The CDR3 region has the DNA TGTGCCAGCTCACAAGACACAGGGACTAACTATGGCTACACCTTC.

The genes are TRBV9 and TRBJ1-2; no firm D call. The V end lost 5 bases, the J end lost 6 bases, and 20 bases lay between the germline ends. CDR1 is SGDLS and CDR2 is YYNGEE in the germline V gene. The CDR3 has 15 residues. The CDR3 DNA sequence: TGTGCCAGCAGTTCGTCCCCGGGGAGGAAGGATGGCTACACCTTC. It specifies CASSSSPGRKDGYTF. Supplemented by reference TRBV9 and TRBJ1-2, the full variable domain reads DSGVTQTPKHLITATGQRVTLRCSPRSGDLSVYWYQQSLDQGLQFLIQYYNGEERAKGNILERFSAQQFPDLHSELNLSSLELGDSALYFCASSSSPGRKDGYTFGSGTRLTVV.

The rearrangement uses TRBV3-1 (or the pseudogene TRBV3-2) and TRBJ2-3, with D perhaps TRBD1 (5 bases). Per germline, CDR1 LGHDT and CDR2 YNNKEL (reference sequence). This CDR3 contains 16 residues. V lost 0 bases, J lost 1 base, and 11 bases lay in between. In nucleotides, the CDR3 is TGTGCCAGCAGCCAAGATTGGGGCACACGCACAGATACGCAGTATTTT. Protein: CASSQDWGTRTDTQYF.

The V call is TRBV7-2, the J call TRBJ2-7, with D possibly matching TRBD1 (5 bases). Germline CDR1 SGHTA, CDR2 FQGNSA. With 2 bases removed from V and 7 bases from J, the gap between germline ends came to 15 bases. The CDR3 loop spans 14 amino acids. In DNA form, the CDR3 reads TGTGCCAGCAGCTTAAGTCCTCTGGGGCCAGAGCAGTACTTC. It is translated as CASSLSPLGPEQYF.

The V call is TRBV20-1, the J call TRBJ1-2, with no clear D. This CDR3 is 15 amino acids long. V dropped 3 bases and J dropped 4 bases, with 18 bases sitting between them. Germline lookup yields CDR1 DFQATT and CDR2 SNEGSKA (reference sequence). For the CDR3, the DNA is TGCAGTGCTAGTGACCCCCTAGGAGGGAGCTATGGCTACACCTTC. Its protein product is CSASDPLGGSYGYTF.

The chain joins TRBV2 to TRBJ2-7, with 7 bases matching TRBD1. The germline V gene has CDR1 SNHLY and CDR2 FYNNEI. The CDR3 covers 15 residues. The trim removed 7 bases at V and 3 bases at J, leaving 12 bases unmatched. The CDR3 DNA reads as TGTGCCAGCACCCTGGACAGGCGAGTACGCTACGAGCAGTACTTC. Translation gives CASTLDRRVRYEQYF.

V and J are TRBV24-1 and TRBJ1-1; 9 nucleotides agree with TRBD1. Germline CDR1 reads KGHDR; CDR2 reads SFDVKD. CDR3 length: 13 residues. J gave up 2 bases and V 9 bases, and 3 bases lay outside the gene matches. The CDR3 sequence: CATRGQGNTEAFF. CDR3 DNA: TGTGCCACCCGGGGACAGGGTAACACTGAAGCTTTCTTT.

The chain recombines TRBV7-8 with TRBJ1-4; 7 bases line up with TRBD1. CDR3 length: 16 residues. Unmatched junction bases numbered 13, after V lost 6 bases and J lost 6 bases. The germline V gene has CDR1 SGHVS and CDR2 FQNEAQ. DNA for the CDR3: TGTGCCAGCAGTTATAAGCCGGGACAGCTGGATGAAAAACTGTTTTTT. It translates to CASSYKPGQLDEKLFF.

The chain links TRBV4-1 to TRBJ2-1, with 12 bases lining up with TRBD2. CDR3 size: 18 residues. Unmatched junction bases numbered 11, after V lost 2 bases and J lost 6 bases. Per the germline V gene, CDR1 is MGHRA and CDR2 is YSYEKL. CDR3 loop: CASSQSLAGGGRTNEQFF. The CDR3 region has the DNA TGCGCCAGCAGCCAAAGCCTAGCGGGGGGGGGCCGAACCAATGAGCAGTTCTTC.

This clone was seen a handful of times. The rearrangement links TRBV4-3 to TRBJ2-5; TRBD1 agrees at 12 bases. The CDR3 is 17 residues long. The V gene's germline CDR1 is LGHNA and CDR2 YSLEER. The J segment lost 3 bases and the V segment lost 4 bases, leaving 9 bases of the junction unmatched. CDR3 loop: CASSRAAGTGGEETQYF. The CDR3 nucleotides are TGCGCCAGCAGCCGAGCTGCCGGGACAGGGGGCGAAGAGACCCAGTACTTC.

The J gene is TRBJ1-2, the V gene TRBV6-6; tentatively, D is TRBD1 (5 bases). Germline loops: CDR1 MNHNY, CDR2 SVGAGI (reference sequence). The CDR3 loop spans 17 amino acids. V shed 5 bases and J shed 6 bases, with 25 bases lying between them. The CDR3 DNA follows: TGTGCCAGCAGTCATACTACCGCAGGGAGGCGGGAAAATGGCTACACCTTC. The encoded protein is CASSHTTAGRRENGYTF.

The chain joins TRBV5-5 to TRBJ2-7; D possibly corresponds to TRBD1 (6 bases). The CDR3 covers 15 residues. Germline-derived CDR1 and CDR2 are SGHKS and YYEKEE (reference sequence). Trimming took off 0 bases at V and 6 bases at J, with 16 bases between the two ends. Here the CDR3 DNA reads TGTGCCAGCAGCTTGGGATCACAGGGAATTCGCGAGCAGTACTTC. It is translated as CASSLGSQGIREQYF.

This clone has just a few counts. V usage is TRBV6-2 or TRBV6-3 and J usage is TRBJ1-6; D uncertain. The CDR3 totals 18 residues. Germline values: CDR1 MNHEY, CDR2 SVGEGT. V was pared by 0 bases and J by 0 bases, with 12 bases between. The CDR3: CASSYSRQLLSYNSPLHF. In nucleotides, the CDR3 is TGTGCCAGCAGTTACTCGCGACAACTTCTCTCCTATAATTCACCCCTCCACTTT.

V is TRBV18 and J is TRBJ1-2; TRBD1 might be the D (5 bases). CDR3 length equals 15 residues. V dropped 0 bases and J dropped 4 bases, with 12 bases sitting between them. Germline V lookup: CDR1 KGHSH, CDR2 LQKENI. This CDR3 is CASSPPPPTGYGYTF. The CDR3 DNA reads TGTGCCAGCTCACCACCTCCTCCTACAGGCTATGGCTACACCTTC.

The genes are TRBV27 and TRBJ1-6, with a possible D match to TRBD1 (6 bases). The germline V and J ends were trimmed by 5 bases and 8 bases, with 13 bases remaining between them. The germline gives CDR1 MNHEY, CDR2 SMNVEV (reference sequence). The CDR3 is 14 amino acids. For the CDR3, the DNA is TGTGCCAGCAGTGTACAGGGTTCGTATTCACCCCTCCACTTT. Translation gives CASSVQGSYSPLHF.

The chain carries TRBV19 and TRBJ1-6, with TRBD1 matching 9 bases. Trimming took 7 bases from V and 0 from J; bases not matched to a gene: 4. Germline CDR1 is LNHDA and CDR2 is SQIVND (reference sequence). CDR3 length equals 16 residues. The CDR3 DNA reads TGTGCCAGTATGGACAGGGGAGGCTCCTATAATTCACCCCTCCACTTT. Protein sequence: CASMDRGGSYNSPLHF. Based on the CDR3 plus reference TRBV19 and TRBJ1-6, the full variable domain is DGGITQSPKYLFRKEGQNVTLSCEQNLNHDAMYWYRQDPGQGLRLIYYSQIVNDFQKGDIAEGYSVSREKKESFPLTVTSAQKNPTAFYLCASMDRGGSYNSPLHFGNGTRLTVT.

This clone has just one count. The chain employs TRBV6-5 and TRBJ1-2; D unresolved. Trimming removed 6 bases from V and 7 bases from J, with 15 bases in between. CDR1 is MNHEY and CDR2 is SVGAGI in the germline V gene. The CDR3 contains 13 residues. CDR3 DNA sequence: TGTGCCAGCAGCCGAGGTGCGCAGTCTGGCTACACCTTC. It encodes CASSRGAQSGYTF.

The chain joins TRBV15 to TRBJ2-5; D possibly corresponds to TRBD2 (5 bases). The V and J ends lost 0 bases and 5 bases respectively, with 13 bases between them. Looked up from germline, CDR1 is LNHNV and CDR2 is YYDKDF (reference sequence). The CDR3 sequence is 15 residues long. The CDR3 region has the DNA TGTGCCACCAGCAGAGATCGAGGAGGACGGGAGACCCAGTACTTC. Translated: CATSRDRGGRETQYF.